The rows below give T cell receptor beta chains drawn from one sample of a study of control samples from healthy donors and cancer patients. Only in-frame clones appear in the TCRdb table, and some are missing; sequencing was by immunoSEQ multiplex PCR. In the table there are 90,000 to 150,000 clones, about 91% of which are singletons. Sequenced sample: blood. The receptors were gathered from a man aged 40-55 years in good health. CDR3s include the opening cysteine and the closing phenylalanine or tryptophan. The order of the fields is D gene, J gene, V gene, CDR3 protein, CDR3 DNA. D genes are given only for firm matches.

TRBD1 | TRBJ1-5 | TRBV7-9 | CASSIGTGRYSNQPQHF | TGTGCCAGCAGCATAGGGACAGGACGATATAGCAATCAGCCCCAGCATTTT
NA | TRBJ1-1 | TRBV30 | CAWTTGNTEAFF | TGTGCCTGGACGACAGGGAACACTGAAGCTTTCTTT
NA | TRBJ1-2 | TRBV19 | CASRRGNYGYTF | TGTGCCAGTCGCAGGGGAAACTATGGCTACACCTTC
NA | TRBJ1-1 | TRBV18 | CASSPMWENTEAFF | TGTGCCAGCTCACCAATGTGGGAAAACACTGAAGCTTTCTTT
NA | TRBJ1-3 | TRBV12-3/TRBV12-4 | CASLTENTIYF | TGTGCCAGCCTTACCGAGAACACCATATATTTT
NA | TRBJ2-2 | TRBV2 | CASRQGTTGELFF | TGTGCCAGCAGGCAAGGGACTACCGGGGAGCTGTTTTTT
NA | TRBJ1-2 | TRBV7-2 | CASSLEGGTGSSNYGYTF | TGTGCCAGCAGCTTAGAGGGGGGGACTGGGAGTTCTAACTATGGCTACACCTTC
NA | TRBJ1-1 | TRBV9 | CASSGKKGNTEAFF | TGTGCCAGCAGCGGAAAGAAGGGGAACACTGAAGCTTTCTTT
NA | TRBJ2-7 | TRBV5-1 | CASSLDGRYEQYF | TGCGCCAGCAGCTTGGATGGTCGTTACGAGCAGTACTTC
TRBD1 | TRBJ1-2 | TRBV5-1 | CASSADRVTTGGYTF | TGCGCCAGCAGCGCGGACAGGGTAACTACTGGTGGCTACACCTTC
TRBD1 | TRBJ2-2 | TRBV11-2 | CASSVGQSTGELFF | TGTGCCAGCAGCGTGGGACAGTCCACCGGGGAGCTGTTTTTT
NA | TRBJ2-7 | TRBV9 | CASSVGVRGEDEQYF | TGTGCCAGCAGCGTAGGGGTCAGGGGTGAGGACGAGCAGTACTTC
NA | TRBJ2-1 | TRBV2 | CASSGLYNEQFF | TGTGCCAGCAGCGGACTATACAATGAGCAGTTCTTC
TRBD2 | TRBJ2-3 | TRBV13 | CASSLRGGSTDTQYF | TGTGCCAGCAGCCTTCGCGGGGGGAGCACAGATACGCAGTATTTT
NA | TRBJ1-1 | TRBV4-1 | CASSQRTFGNTEAFF | TGCGCCAGCAGCCAGAGGACATTCGGGAACACTGAAGCTTTCTTT